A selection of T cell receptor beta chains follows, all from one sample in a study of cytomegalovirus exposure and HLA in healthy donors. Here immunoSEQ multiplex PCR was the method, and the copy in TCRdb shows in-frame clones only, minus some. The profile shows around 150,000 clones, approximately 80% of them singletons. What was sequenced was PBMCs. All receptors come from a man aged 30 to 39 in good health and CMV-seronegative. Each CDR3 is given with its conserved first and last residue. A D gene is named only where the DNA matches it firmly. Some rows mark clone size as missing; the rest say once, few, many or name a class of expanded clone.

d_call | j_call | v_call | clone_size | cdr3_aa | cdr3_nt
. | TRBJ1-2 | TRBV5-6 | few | CASSRGTGHGFYGYTF | TGTGCCAGCAGCAGGGGCACAGGGCACGGGTTCTATGGCTACACCTTC
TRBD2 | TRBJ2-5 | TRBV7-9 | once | CASSLGTSGRGQETQYF | TGTGCCAGCAGCTTAGGCACTAGCGGGAGGGGGCAAGAGACCCAGTACTTC
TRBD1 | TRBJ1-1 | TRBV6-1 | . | CASWDRGLDTEAFF | TGTGCCAGCTGGGACAGGGGGCTTGACACTGAAGCTTTCTTT
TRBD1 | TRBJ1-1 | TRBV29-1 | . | CSAKGQMNTEAFF | TGCAGCGCAAAGGGACAGATGAACACTGAAGCTTTCTTT
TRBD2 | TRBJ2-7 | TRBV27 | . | CASSFAGLTQIYEQYF | TGTGCCAGCAGTTTTGCGGGACTAACACAAATCTACGAGCAGTACTTC
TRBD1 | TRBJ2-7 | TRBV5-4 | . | CASSHRQGEYEQYF | TGTGCCAGCAGCCATCGACAGGGAGAATACGAGCAGTACTTC
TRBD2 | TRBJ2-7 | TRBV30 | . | CAWRPSGSSTYEQYF | TGTGCCTGGCGCCCTAGCGGGAGTTCCACCTACGAGCAGTACTTC
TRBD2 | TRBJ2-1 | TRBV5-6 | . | CASRSSGSYNEQFF | TGTGCCAGCAGATCTAGCGGCTCCTACAATGAGCAGTTCTTC
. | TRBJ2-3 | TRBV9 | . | CASSVASADTQYF | TGTGCCAGCAGCGTGGCCTCAGCAGATACGCAGTATTTT
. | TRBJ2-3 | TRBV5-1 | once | CASSSGLTTDTQYF | TGCGCCAGCAGCTCGGGACTCACCACAGATACGCAGTATTTT
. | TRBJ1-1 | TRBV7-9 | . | CSSSSAGRAEAFF | TGTTCCAGCAGCTCAGCAGGGAGGGCTGAAGCTTTCTTT
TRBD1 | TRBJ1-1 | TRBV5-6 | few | CASSSNRGLTEAFF | TGTGCCAGCAGCTCAAACAGGGGGCTGACTGAAGCTTTCTTT
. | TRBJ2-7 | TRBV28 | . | CATRPTDTYEQYF | TGTGCCACCAGGCCGACAGATACCTACGAGCAGTACTTC
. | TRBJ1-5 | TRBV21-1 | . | CASSKDGVGNQPQHF | TGTGCCAGCAGCAAAGACGGAGTAGGCAATCAGCCCCAGCATTTT
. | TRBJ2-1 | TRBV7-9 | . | CASSLTGINEQFF | TGTGCCAGCAGCTTAACAGGGATTAATGAGCAGTTCTTC
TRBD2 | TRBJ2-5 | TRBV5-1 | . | CASSLVVEAGGIQETQYF | TGCGCCAGCAGCTTGGTTGTTGAGGCGGGAGGGATCCAAGAGACCCAGTACTTC
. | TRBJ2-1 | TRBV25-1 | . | CASSESFNEQFF | TGTGCCAGCAGTGAATCGTTCAATGAGCAGTTCTTC
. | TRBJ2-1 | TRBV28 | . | CASSIAQRDNEQFF | TGTGCCAGCAGCATAGCCCAGAGGGACAATGAGCAGTTCTTC
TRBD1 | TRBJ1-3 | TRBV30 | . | CAWLGQNSGNTIYF | TGTGCCTGGTTGGGACAGAACTCTGGAAACACCATATATTTT
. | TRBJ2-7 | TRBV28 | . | CASTPAGALYEQYF | TGTGCCAGCACCCCCGCGGGGGCCCTCTACGAGCAGTACTTC
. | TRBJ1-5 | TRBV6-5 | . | CASSYSEGPQHF | TGTGCCAGCAGTTACTCCGAGGGGCCCCAGCATTTT
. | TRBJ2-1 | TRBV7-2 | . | CASSRDFLNEQFF | TGTGCCAGCAGCCGGGACTTCTTGAATGAGCAGTTCTTC
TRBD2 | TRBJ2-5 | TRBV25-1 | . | CASSEPTSGKETQYF | TGTGCCAGCAGTGAACCCACTAGCGGTAAAGAGACCCAGTACTTC
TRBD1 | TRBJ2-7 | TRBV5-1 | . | CASSTRGGGYEQYF | TGCGCCAGCAGCACGCGAGGGGGCGGCTACGAGCAGTACTTC
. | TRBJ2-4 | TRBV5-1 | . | CASSQGTDSSIQYF | TGCGCCAGCAGCCAAGGGACTGACAGTAGCATTCAGTACTTC
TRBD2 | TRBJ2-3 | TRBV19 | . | CASSIGEGTGTDTQYF | TGTGCCAGTAGTATAGGGGAGGGCACCGGCACAGATACGCAGTATTTT
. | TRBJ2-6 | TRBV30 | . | CAWSTVSAGANVLTF | TGTGCCTGGAGTACGGTGTCGGCTGGGGCCAACGTCCTGACTTTC
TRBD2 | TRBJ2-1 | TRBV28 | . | CASTQPGTSGYNEQFF | TGTGCCAGCACCCAACCCGGGACTAGCGGTTACAATGAGCAGTTCTTC
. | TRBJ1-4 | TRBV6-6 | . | CASSYWRGEKLFF | TGTGCCAGCAGTTACTGGCGCGGGGAAAAACTGTTTTTT
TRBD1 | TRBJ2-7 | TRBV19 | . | CASSTGQGAMWEQYF | TGTGCCAGTAGTACCGGACAGGGGGCTATGTGGGAGCAGTACTTC
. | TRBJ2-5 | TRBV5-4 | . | CASSLGGPGETQYF | TGTGCCAGCAGCCTGGGGGGGCCGGGGGAGACCCAGTACTTC
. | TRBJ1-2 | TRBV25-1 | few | CASTSGYGYTF | TGTGCTAGCACGTCAGGCTATGGCTACACCTTC
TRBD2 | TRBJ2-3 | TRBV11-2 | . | CASSVGLAGVDTQYF | TGTGCCAGCAGCGTGGGACTAGCGGGCGTTGATACGCAGTATTTT
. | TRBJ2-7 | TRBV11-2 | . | CASSLGQTYEQYF | TGTGCCAGCAGCTTAGGCCAGACCTACGAGCAGTACTTC
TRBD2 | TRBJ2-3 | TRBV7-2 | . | CASSLGLATDTQYF | TGTGCCAGCAGCCTGGGACTAGCGACAGATACGCAGTATTTT
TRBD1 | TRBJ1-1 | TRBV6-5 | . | CASSLQGTNTEAFF | TGTGCCAGCAGTCTACAGGGGACGAACACTGAAGCTTTCTTT
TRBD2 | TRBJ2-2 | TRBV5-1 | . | CASSLLAGNTGELFF | TGCGCCAGCAGCTTACTAGCGGGAAACACCGGGGAGCTGTTTTTT
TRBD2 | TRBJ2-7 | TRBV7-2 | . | CASSLVAGGPRYEQYF | TGTGCCAGCAGCTTAGTAGCGGGAGGGCCTAGGTACGAGCAGTACTTC
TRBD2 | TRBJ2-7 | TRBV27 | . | CASSFRTSGSSYEQYF | TGTGCCAGCAGTTTCCGTACTAGCGGGAGCTCCTACGAGCAGTACTTC
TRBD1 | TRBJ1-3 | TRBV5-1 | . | CASSSGTAGNTIYF | TGCGCCAGCAGCTCCGGGACAGCCGGAAACACCATATATTTT
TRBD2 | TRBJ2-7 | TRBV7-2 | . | CASSLIAGASYEQYF | TGTGCCAGCAGCTTGATAGCGGGCGCCTCCTACGAGCAGTACTTC
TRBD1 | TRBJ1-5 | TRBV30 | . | CAWSEAGGGQPQHF | TGTGCCTGGAGTGAGGCAGGGGGCGGGCAGCCCCAGCATTTT
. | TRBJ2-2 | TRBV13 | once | CANTLGGDNTGELFF | TGTGCCAACACACTAGGGGGAGACAACACCGGGGAGCTGTTTTTT
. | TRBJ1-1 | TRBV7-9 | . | CASRPGIVAFF | TGTGCCAGCAGGCCGGGGATTGTGGCTTTCTTT
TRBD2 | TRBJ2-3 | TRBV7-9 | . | CASSFRLAGENTQYF | TGTGCCAGCAGCTTTAGACTAGCGGGAGAAAATACGCAGTATTTT
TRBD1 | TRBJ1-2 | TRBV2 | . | CASSEGTGEYGYTF | TGTGCCAGCAGTGAAGGGACAGGGGAATATGGCTACACCTTC
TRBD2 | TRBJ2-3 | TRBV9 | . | CASSLAGGGDTQYF | TGTGCCAGCAGCCTAGCGGGAGGGGGAGATACGCAGTATTTT